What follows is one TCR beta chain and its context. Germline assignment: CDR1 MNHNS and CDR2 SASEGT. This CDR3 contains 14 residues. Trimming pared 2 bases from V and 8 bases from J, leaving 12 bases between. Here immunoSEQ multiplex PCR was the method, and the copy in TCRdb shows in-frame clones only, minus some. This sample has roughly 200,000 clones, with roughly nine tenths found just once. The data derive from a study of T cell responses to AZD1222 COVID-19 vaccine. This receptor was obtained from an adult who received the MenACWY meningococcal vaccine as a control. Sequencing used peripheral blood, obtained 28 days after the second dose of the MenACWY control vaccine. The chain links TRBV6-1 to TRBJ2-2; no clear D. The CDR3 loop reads CASSEWPSSGELFF. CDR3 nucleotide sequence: TGTGCCAGCAGTGAATGGCCTTCATCTGGGGAGCTGTTTTTT.